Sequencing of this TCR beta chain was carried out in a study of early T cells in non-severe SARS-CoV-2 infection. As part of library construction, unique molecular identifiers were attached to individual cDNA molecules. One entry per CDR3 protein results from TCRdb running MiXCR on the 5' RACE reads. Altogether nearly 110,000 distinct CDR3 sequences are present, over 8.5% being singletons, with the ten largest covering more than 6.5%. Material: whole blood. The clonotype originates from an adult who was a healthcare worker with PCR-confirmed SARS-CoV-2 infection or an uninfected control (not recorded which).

The CDR3 DNA follows: TGTGCCAGCAGCTCGAGCCGGGGACAGAGCTCCTACAATGAGCAGTTCTTC. It yields the protein CASSSSRGQSSYNEQFF. The chain uses TRBV11-2 and TRBJ2-1, with TRBD1 identical over 7 bases. The germline V gene encodes CDR1 SGHAT and CDR2 FQNNGV. The CDR3 is made up of 17 amino acids. V was pared by 4 bases and J by 0 bases, with 9 bases of the junction left unmatched. Complete variable domain (other parts from reference TRBV11-2 and TRBJ2-1): EAGVAQSPRYKIIEKRQSVAFWCNPISGHATLYWYQQILGQGPKLLIQFQNNGVVDDSQLPKDRFSAERLKGVDSTLKIQPAKLEDSAVYLCASSSSRGQSSYNEQFFGPGTRLTVL.